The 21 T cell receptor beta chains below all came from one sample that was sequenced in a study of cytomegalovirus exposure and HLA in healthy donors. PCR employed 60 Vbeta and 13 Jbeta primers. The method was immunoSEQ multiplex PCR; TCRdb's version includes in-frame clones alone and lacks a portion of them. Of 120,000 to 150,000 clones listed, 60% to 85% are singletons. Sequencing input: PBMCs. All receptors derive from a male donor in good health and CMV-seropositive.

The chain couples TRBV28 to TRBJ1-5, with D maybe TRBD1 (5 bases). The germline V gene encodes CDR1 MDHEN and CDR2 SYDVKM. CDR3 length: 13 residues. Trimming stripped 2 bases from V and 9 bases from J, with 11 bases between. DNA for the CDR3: TGTGCCAGCAGTTTAGACCAGGGTCCGCCCCAGCATTTT. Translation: CASSLDQGPPQHF. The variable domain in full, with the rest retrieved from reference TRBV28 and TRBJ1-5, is DVKVTQSSRYLVKRTGEKVFLECVQDMDHENMFWYRQDPGLGLRLIYFSYDVKMKEKGDIPEGYSVSREKKERFSLILESASTNQTSMYLCASSLDQGPPQHFGDGTRLSIL.

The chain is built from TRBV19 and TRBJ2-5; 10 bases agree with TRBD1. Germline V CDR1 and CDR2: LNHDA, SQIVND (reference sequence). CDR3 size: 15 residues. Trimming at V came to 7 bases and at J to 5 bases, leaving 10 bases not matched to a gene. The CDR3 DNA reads TGTGCCAGTACCTCAGGCGGGACAGGGGTGGAGACCCAGTACTTC. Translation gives CASTSGGTGVETQYF.

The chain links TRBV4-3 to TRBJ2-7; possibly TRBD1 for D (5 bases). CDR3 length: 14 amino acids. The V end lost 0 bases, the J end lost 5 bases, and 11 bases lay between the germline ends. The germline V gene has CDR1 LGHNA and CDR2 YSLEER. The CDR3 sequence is CASSQDTRVHEQYF. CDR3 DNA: TGCGCCAGCAGCCAAGATACCAGGGTCCACGAGCAGTACTTC.

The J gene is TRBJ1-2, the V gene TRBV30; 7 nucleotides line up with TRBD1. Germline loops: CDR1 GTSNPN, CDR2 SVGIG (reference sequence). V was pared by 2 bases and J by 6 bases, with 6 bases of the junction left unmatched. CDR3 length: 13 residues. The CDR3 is CAWSRRGHDGYTF. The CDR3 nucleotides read TGTGCCTGGAGTCGTAGGGGGCACGATGGCTACACCTTC.

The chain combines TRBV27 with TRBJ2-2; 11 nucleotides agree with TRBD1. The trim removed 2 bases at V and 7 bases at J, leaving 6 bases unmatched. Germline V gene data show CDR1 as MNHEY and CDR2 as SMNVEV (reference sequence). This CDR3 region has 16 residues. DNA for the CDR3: TGTGCCAGCAGTTTACTCTGGGACAGGGGGGTCGGGGAGCTGTTTTTT. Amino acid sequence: CASSLLWDRGVGELFF.

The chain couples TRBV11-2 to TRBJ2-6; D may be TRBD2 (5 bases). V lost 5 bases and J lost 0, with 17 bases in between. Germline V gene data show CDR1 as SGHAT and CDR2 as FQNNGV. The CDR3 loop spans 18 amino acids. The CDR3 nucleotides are TGTGCCAGCAGCCTTCGCGGGCAGGCGATCTCTGGGGCCAACGTCCTGACTTTC. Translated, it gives CASSLRGQAISGANVLTF.

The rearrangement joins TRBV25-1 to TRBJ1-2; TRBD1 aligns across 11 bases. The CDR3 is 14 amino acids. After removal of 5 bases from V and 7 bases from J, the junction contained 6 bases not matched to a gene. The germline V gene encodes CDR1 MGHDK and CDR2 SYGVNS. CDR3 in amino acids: CASSTGTGGRGYTF. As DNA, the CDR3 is TGTGCCAGCAGTACCGGGACAGGGGGTCGTGGCTACACCTTC.

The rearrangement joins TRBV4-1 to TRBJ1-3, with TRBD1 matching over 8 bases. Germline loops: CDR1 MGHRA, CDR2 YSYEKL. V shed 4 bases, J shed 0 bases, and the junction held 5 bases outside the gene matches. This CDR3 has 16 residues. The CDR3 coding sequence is TGCGCCAGCAGCCCCATACAGGGGGACTCTGGAAACACCATATATTTT. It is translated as CASSPIQGDSGNTIYF.

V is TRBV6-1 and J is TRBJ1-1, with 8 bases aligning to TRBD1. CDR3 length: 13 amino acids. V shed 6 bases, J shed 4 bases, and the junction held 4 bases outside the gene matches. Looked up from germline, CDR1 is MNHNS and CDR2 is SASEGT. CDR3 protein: CASRDRAGTEAFF. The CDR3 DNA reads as TGTGCCAGCAGGGACAGGGCGGGCACTGAAGCTTTCTTT.

The CDR3 DNA follows: TGTGCCATCAGTGAGTCTGAGCGGCAAGAGACCCAGTACTTC. Its translation is CAISESERQETQYF. This chain joins TRBV10-3 and TRBJ2-5, with D tentatively TRBD2 (5 bases). This CDR3 contains 14 residues. CDR1 is ENHRY, CDR2 SYGVKD, per germline. V lost 0 bases to trimming and J lost 2 bases, with 7 bases between them.

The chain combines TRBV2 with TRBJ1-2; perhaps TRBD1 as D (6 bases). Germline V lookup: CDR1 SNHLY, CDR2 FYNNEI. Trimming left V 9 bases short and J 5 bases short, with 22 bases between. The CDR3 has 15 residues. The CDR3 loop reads CAREETGRGKYGYTF. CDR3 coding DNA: TGTGCCAGAGAGGAGACAGGAAGAGGGAAGTATGGCTACACCTTC.

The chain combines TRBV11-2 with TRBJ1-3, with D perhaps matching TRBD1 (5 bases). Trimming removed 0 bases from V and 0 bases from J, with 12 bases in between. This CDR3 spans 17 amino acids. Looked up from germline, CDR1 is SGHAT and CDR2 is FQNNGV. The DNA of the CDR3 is TGTGCCAGCAGCTTAGATTGGGGCAGGGCCTCTGGAAACACCATATATTTT. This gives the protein CASSLDWGRASGNTIYF.

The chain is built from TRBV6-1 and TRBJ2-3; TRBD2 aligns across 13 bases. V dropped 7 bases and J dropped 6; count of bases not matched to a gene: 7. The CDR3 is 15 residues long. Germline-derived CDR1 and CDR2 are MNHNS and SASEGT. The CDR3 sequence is CASTLLAGGPDTQYF. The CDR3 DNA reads TGTGCCAGCACCCTACTAGCGGGGGGGCCGGATACGCAGTATTTT.

CDR3 coding DNA: TGTGCCAGTAGTGACCGTCGGCAGGGGCCGTACTACGAGCAGTACTTC. This gives the protein CASSDRRQGPYYEQYF. The chain recombines TRBV19 with TRBJ2-7; maybe TRBD1 (6 bases). The CDR3 contains 16 residues. Looked up from germline, CDR1 is LNHDA and CDR2 is SQIVND (reference sequence). V dropped 5 bases and J dropped 3 bases, with 20 bases sitting between them.

CDR3 residues: CASSYSTGGNWYGYTF. The CDR3 bases are TGTGCCAGCAGTTACTCGACAGGGGGGAATTGGTATGGCTACACCTTC. The chain couples TRBV6-5 to TRBJ1-2; 9 nucleotides line up with TRBD1. With 0 bases clipped from V and 5 bases from J, the junction kept 7 bases outside the gene matches. The germline gives CDR1 MNHEY, CDR2 SVGAGI. This CDR3 is 16 amino acids long.

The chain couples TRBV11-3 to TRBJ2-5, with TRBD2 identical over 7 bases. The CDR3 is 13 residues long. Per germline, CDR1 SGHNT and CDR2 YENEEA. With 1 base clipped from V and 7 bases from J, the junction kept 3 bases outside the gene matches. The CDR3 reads CASSLVREATQYF. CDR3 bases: TGTGCCAGCAGCTTAGTTCGGGAGGCGACCCAGTACTTC.

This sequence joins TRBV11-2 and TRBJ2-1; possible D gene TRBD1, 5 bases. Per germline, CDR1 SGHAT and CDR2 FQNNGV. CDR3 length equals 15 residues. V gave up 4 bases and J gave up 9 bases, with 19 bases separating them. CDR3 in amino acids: CASSSRTKDNGEQFF. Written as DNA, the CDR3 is TGTGCCAGCAGCTCCAGGACGAAGGACAACGGTGAGCAGTTCTTC.

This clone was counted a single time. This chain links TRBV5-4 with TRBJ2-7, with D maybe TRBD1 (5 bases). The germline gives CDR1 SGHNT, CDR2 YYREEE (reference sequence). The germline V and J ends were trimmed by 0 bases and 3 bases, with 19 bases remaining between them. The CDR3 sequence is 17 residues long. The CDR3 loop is CASSLEGSRATLYEQYF. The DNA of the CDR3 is TGTGCCAGCAGCTTGGAAGGCTCCAGGGCGACCCTCTACGAGCAGTACTTC.

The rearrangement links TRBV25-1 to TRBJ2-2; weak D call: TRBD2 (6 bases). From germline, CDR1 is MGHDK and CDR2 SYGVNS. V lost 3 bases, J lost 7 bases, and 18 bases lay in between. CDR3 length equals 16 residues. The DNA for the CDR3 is TGTGCCAGCAGTGAGGAGTGGGCGGGATCGGACGGGGAGCTGTTTTTT. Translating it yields CASSEEWAGSDGELFF.

Written as DNA, the CDR3 is TGTGCCAGCAGCTTAGCAGGCTCCGGGTACAATGAGCAGTTCTTC. It yields the protein CASSLAGSGYNEQFF. V usage is TRBV7-8 and J usage is TRBJ2-1; D gene ambiguous. The CDR3 totals 15 residues. Germline V CDR1 and CDR2: SGHVS, FQNEAQ. V lost 0 bases and J 4 bases, leaving 10 bases between the germline ends. Together with reference TRBV7-8 and TRBJ2-1, the CDR3 gives the full variable domain: GAGVSQSPRYKVAKRGQDVALRCDPISGHVSLFWYQQALGQGPEFLTYFQNEAQLDKSGLPSDRFFAERPEGSVSTLKIQRTQQEDSAVYLCASSLAGSGYNEQFFGPGTRLTVL.

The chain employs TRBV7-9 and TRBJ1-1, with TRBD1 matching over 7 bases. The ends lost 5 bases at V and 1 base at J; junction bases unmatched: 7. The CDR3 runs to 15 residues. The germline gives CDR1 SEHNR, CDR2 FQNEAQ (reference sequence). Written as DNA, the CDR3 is TGTGCCAGCAGCCAGCCGACAGGGTGGAACACTGAAGCTTTCTTT. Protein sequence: CASSQPTGWNTEAFF. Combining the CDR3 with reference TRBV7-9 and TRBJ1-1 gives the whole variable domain DTGVSQNPRHKITKRGQNVTFRCDPISEHNRLYWYRQTLGQGPEFLTYFQNEAQLEKSRLLSDRFSAERPKGSFSTLEIQRTEQGDSAMYLCASSQPTGWNTEAFFGQGTRLTVV.